This entry describes one T cell receptor (beta chain). The target antigen is unknown. The junction departs from the called germline gene at one end, perhaps through a read error. The data derive from a study of blood T cells in healthy people across ages. There are 17 residues in the CDR3. General study results and limits: Naive T cell percentage showed a strong correlation with the diversity of TCR beta. The long-lived group displayed more naive CD4+ cells, plus higher diversity, than the aged donors did. Investigators viewed diversity estimates from one million T cells as underestimates, the study reported.

It was with a sample-barcoded 5' primer and a J-beta primer mix that a second PCR of roughly 7 to 12 cycles was run. The template-switch adaptor, which had 12 random nucleotides, put a tag on each cDNA molecule. One entry per CDR3 protein, called by TCRdb with MiXCR from the 5' RACE reads. The sample consists of about 1.4 million distinct CDR3 sequences, 55% to 75% of them appearing once. The origin of this receptor is a man between 18 and 35 years old in good health. The chain combines TRBV12-3 or TRBV12-4 with TRBJ2-1, with 10 bases that match TRBD2. Sequenced sample: blood. This CDR3 is CASSSQKTSGRYNERYF. The CDR3 DNA sequence: TGTGCCAGCAGTTCTCAAAAGACTAGCGGGCGTTACAATGAGCGGTACTTC.